Given below is one TCR beta chain in context. What it recognizes is unknown. These data are taken from a study of T cell responses to AZD1222 COVID-19 vaccine. Whole-study results and caveats: Spike-specific TCR breadth and depth rose after two AZD1222 doses. AZD1222 recipients seropositive at baseline numbered only six. The repertoires were collected only after the peak T cell response. In the spike-specific TCR repertoire, nearly half reportedly target unmutated variant regions.

Method: immunoSEQ multiplex PCR; TCRdb's copy keeps in-frame clones and lacks some. The sample yields 130,000 or so clones, 93% seen once. The CDR3 is 15 residues long. The V gene's germline CDR1 is PRHDT and CDR2 FYEKMQ (reference sequence). Trimming took off 3 bases at V and 4 bases at J, with 15 bases between the two ends. This material consisted of peripheral blood, taken on day 0 of MenACWY control vaccination. The chain joins TRBV13 to TRBJ1-2, with TRBD1 as a possible D gene (5 bases). This receptor was identified in an adult in good health. The CDR3 protein is CASSFGPSGSYGYTF. The CDR3 nucleotides are TGTGCCAGCAGCTTCGGTCCCTCAGGGTCCTATGGCTACACCTTC.